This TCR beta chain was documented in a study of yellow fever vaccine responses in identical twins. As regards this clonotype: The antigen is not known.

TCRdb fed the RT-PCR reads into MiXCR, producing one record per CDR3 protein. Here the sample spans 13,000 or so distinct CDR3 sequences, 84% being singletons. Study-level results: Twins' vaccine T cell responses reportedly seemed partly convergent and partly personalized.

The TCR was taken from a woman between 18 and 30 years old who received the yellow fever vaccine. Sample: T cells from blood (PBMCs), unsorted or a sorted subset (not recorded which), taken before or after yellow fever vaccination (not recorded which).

The CDR3 DNA is TGTGCCAGCAGCTTTAACTACGAGCAGTACTTC. Amino acids: CASSFNYEQYF. The V gene is TRBV11-1, the J gene TRBJ2-7; D is uncertain. The V end was cut by 3 bases, the J end by 3 bases, with 3 bases between. CDR3 size: 11 residues. Germline CDR1 is SGHAT and CDR2 is FQDESV (reference sequence).